Following are 15 T cell receptor beta chains from one sample sequenced in a study of cytomegalovirus exposure and HLA in healthy donors. 60 Vbeta and 13 Jbeta primers were used in PCR. Assay: immunoSEQ multiplex PCR; the TCRdb copy retains only in-frame clones and omits some. Its table records more than 95,000 clones. Specimen: PBMCs. The origin of the receptors is a man younger than 35 in good health and CMV-seronegative.

The V gene is TRBV6-5, the J gene TRBJ1-1; no firm D call. Germline values: CDR1 MNHEY, CDR2 SVGAGI. Trimming stripped 7 bases from V and 2 bases from J, with 17 bases between. The CDR3 runs 15 residues. The CDR3 protein is CASITGGLGNTEAFF. CDR3 DNA: TGTGCCAGCATCACGGGTGGGTTAGGAAACACTGAAGCTTTCTTT.

The chain has TRBV2 and TRBJ1-5, with D unclear. V dropped 6 bases and J dropped 4 bases, with 19 bases sitting between them. The CDR3 contains 16 residues. Germline V CDR1 and CDR2: SNHLY, FYNNEI. The DNA of the CDR3 is TGTGCCAGCAGAAATGGCGCCGGATCGGGGAATCAGCCCCAGCATTTT. This codes for CASRNGAGSGNQPQHF.

This rearrangement joins TRBV29-1 to TRBJ1-4, with TRBD1 matching 12 bases. The CDR3 spans 18 residues. The V and J ends lost 4 bases and 5 bases, in that order; junction bases with no gene match: 14. The germline V gene has CDR1 SQVTM and CDR2 ANQGSEA. The CDR3 DNA sequence: TGCAGCGTTGCGTTCGGGACAGGGGGCATACCATTCAATGAAAAACTGTTTTTT. Its translation: CSVAFGTGGIPFNEKLFF.

V is TRBV18 and J is TRBJ2-2; tentatively, D is TRBD2 (5 bases). Trimming shortened V by 3 bases and J by 4 bases, and 12 bases separated the two germline ends. The germline V gene encodes CDR1 KGHSH and CDR2 LQKENI. The CDR3 runs 15 residues. CDR3 amino acids: CASSPAGAGTGELFF. In DNA form, the CDR3 reads TGTGCCAGCTCACCGGCGGGCGCCGGCACCGGGGAGCTGTTTTTT.

In DNA, the CDR3 is TGTGCCAGCAGCTTAGGGCGCGCGGGGCCGACACACAATGAGCAGTTCTTC. Its protein product is CASSLGRAGPTHNEQFF. The rearrangement uses TRBV7-8 and TRBJ2-1; D is perhaps TRBD2 (6 bases). The germline V gene encodes CDR1 SGHVS and CDR2 FQNEAQ. Trimming shortened V by 1 base and J by 5 bases, and 18 bases separated the two germline ends. CDR3 length: 17 residues.

V is TRBV19 and J is TRBJ1-1, with D hard to call. This CDR3 spans 14 amino acids. Looked up from germline, CDR1 is LNHDA and CDR2 is SQIVND (reference sequence). The V gene lost 4 bases and the J gene lost 8 bases, with 17 bases spanning the gap. The CDR3 protein is CASSTTLDTKEAFF. The CDR3 DNA reads TGTGCCAGTAGTACCACCCTTGACACGAAAGAAGCTTTCTTT.

The rearrangement uses TRBV10-1 and TRBJ2-1; possible D gene TRBD2, 5 bases. Germline CDR1 and CDR2: WNHNN and SYGVQD (reference sequence). The ends were cut back, 3 bases at V and 7 bases at J, with 16 bases in the middle. The CDR3 sequence is 15 residues long. The CDR3 region has the DNA TGCGCCAGCAGTGATCGGGATCACGCGGAGAATGAGCAGTTCTTC. Translation: CASSDRDHAENEQFF.

V gene TRBV11-2 combines with J gene TRBJ2-7; 7 nucleotides line up with TRBD1. V lost 4 bases and J lost 3; bases outside the gene matches: 6. The CDR3 spans 14 residues. CDR1 SGHAT and CDR2 FQNNGV come from the germline V gene. CDR3 DNA sequence: TGTGCCAGCAGCTACGGGACAGCAAGCTACGAGCAGTACTTC. It is translated as CASSYGTASYEQYF.

The chain carries TRBV5-4 and TRBJ2-1, with a weak D call TRBD1 (5 bases). Germline V gene lookup returns CDR1 SGHNT and CDR2 YYREEE (reference sequence). CDR3 length: 16 residues. V was clipped by 0 bases and J by 8 bases, with 18 bases between them. CDR3 region: CASSLAPGLGWDEQFF. CDR3 sequence (DNA): TGTGCCAGCAGCTTGGCCCCAGGGCTGGGGTGGGATGAGCAGTTCTTC.

The chain combines TRBV7-9 with TRBJ1-4; TRBD1 matches 9 bases. CDR3 length: 16 residues. The trim removed 2 bases at V and 6 bases at J, leaving 7 bases unmatched. Germline loops: CDR1 SEHNR, CDR2 FQNEAQ (reference sequence). The CDR3 is CASSLLRGTGHEKLFF. CDR3 sequence (DNA): TGTGCCAGCAGCTTACTTAGAGGGACAGGGCATGAAAAACTGTTTTTT.

The V and J genes are TRBV14 and TRBJ2-6; 9 bases fit TRBD1. The CDR3 is 19 residues long. Trimming took 4 bases from V and 0 from J; bases not matched to a gene: 10. Germline assignment: CDR1 SGHDN and CDR2 FVKESK. CDR3 DNA sequence: TGTGCCAGCAGCCTAATTTTGGGGACAGGGTCCTCTGGGGCCAACGTCCTGACTTTC. Translated, it gives CASSLILGTGSSGANVLTF.

The DNA for the CDR3 is TGTGCCAGCAGCGTAGCGGGTGGGCAGCCCCAGCATTTT. It yields the protein CASSVAGGQPQHF. The rearrangement links TRBV9 to TRBJ1-5; D uncertain. CDR1 SGDLS and CDR2 YYNGEE come from the germline V gene. Between the trimmed V and J ends, which lost 0 bases and 7 bases, there was a span of 8 bases. CDR3 length: 13 residues.

This chain joins TRBV28 and TRBJ1-1; TRBD1 might be the D (6 bases). The length of the CDR3 is 13 residues. Germline CDR1 and CDR2: MDHEN and SYDVKM. Deletions cut 10 bases from V and 0 bases from J, with 12 bases between. The CDR3 region is CATYREMNTEAFF. The CDR3 nucleotides are TGTGCCACTTACAGGGAGATGAACACTGAAGCTTTCTTT.

The chain carries TRBV7-9 and TRBJ2-7; 8 positions match TRBD2. The CDR3 consists of 15 residues. V trimming: 2 bases; J trimming: 4 bases; junction bases outside the gene matches: 7. CDR1 and CDR2 from the germline V gene are SEHNR and FQNEAQ (reference sequence). The CDR3 protein is CASSLRGTSGYEQYF. The CDR3 DNA is TGTGCCAGCAGCTTAAGGGGCACTAGCGGATACGAGCAGTACTTC.

V usage is TRBV18 and J usage is TRBJ1-1, with 8 nucleotides matching TRBD1. The CDR3 extends over 16 amino acids. Looked up from germline, CDR1 is KGHSH and CDR2 is LQKENI. Germline trimming cut 4 bases from V and 4 bases from J; bases unmatched to any gene: 11. The CDR3 DNA reads as TGTGCCAGCTCACTCGTGGACAGGGTGGGGGGCACTGAAGCTTTCTTT. This encodes CASSLVDRVGGTEAFF.